The 23 T cell receptor beta chains given below trace back to one sample, sequenced in a study of cytomegalovirus exposure and HLA in healthy donors. The PCR was carried out with 60 Vbeta primers and 13 Jbeta primers. Assay: immunoSEQ multiplex PCR; the TCRdb copy retains only in-frame clones and omits some. This repertoire shows 150,000 or so clones, approximately 80% found once; its top ten account for approximately 15%. The sample was PBMCs. The receptors stem from a woman aged 35 to 49 in good health and CMV-seronegative.

The chain combines TRBV4-1 with TRBJ2-5; 9 nucleotides agree with TRBD1. J gave up 4 bases and V 3 bases, and 9 bases lay outside the gene matches. Per germline, CDR1 MGHRA and CDR2 YSYEKL. CDR3 size: 16 residues. DNA of the CDR3: TGCGCCAGCAGCCACCTACAGGGGGCGCATGGAGAGACCCAGTACTTC. This translates into CASSHLQGAHGETQYF.

The rearrangement links TRBV9 to TRBJ2-7, with D possibly being TRBD2 (5 bases). Between the trimmed V and J ends, which lost 0 bases and 6 bases, there was a span of 10 bases. Germline V gene data show CDR1 as SGDLS and CDR2 as YYNGEE. This CDR3 is 13 amino acids long. The CDR3 loop reads CASSVAGEGEQYF. Here the CDR3 DNA reads TGTGCCAGCAGCGTAGCGGGTGAGGGCGAGCAGTACTTC.

This clone has just a few counts. The chain couples TRBV5-4 to TRBJ2-5; D possibly corresponds to TRBD2 (6 bases). The CDR3 totals 16 residues. The germline V gene has CDR1 SGHNT and CDR2 YYREEE (reference sequence). With 0 bases removed from V and 2 bases from J, the gap between germline ends came to 14 bases. CDR3 sequence reads: CASSLGEAGPQETQYF. The DNA of the CDR3 is TGTGCCAGCAGCTTGGGGGAGGCGGGTCCTCAAGAGACCCAGTACTTC.

The V and J genes are TRBV6-6 and TRBJ1-1, with no clear D. Trimming left V 6 bases short and J 3 bases short, with 17 bases between. The CDR3 spans 15 residues. Germline CDR1 is MNHNY and CDR2 is SVGAGI (reference sequence). CDR3 protein: CASSKPQKSDTEAFF. The CDR3 DNA reads as TGTGCCAGCAGCAAACCACAGAAATCCGACACTGAAGCTTTCTTT.

The chain is built from TRBV4-3 and TRBJ1-2, with D tentatively TRBD1 (5 bases). The germline V gene encodes CDR1 LGHNA and CDR2 YSLEER. This CDR3 spans 15 amino acids. V was clipped by 1 base and J by 6 bases, with 15 bases between them. The CDR3 nucleotides read TGCGCCAGCAGCCAAGGTATTACTTCGGGGGATGGCTACACCTTC. Protein sequence: CASSQGITSGDGYTF.

The V and J genes are TRBV11-3 and TRBJ2-1; 8 nucleotides match TRBD1. From germline, CDR1 is SGHNT and CDR2 YENEEA. Unmatched junction bases numbered 10, after V lost 4 bases and J lost 8 bases. CDR3 length: 15 amino acids. CDR3 sequence (DNA): TGTGCCAGCAGCTCAGGACAGGGAGTGAAGGATGAGCAGTTCTTC. Translating gives CASSSGQGVKDEQFF.

This chain uses TRBV2 with TRBJ2-7; 11 bases are a match to TRBD2. The CDR3 totals 15 residues. V lost 4 bases to trimming and J lost 2 bases; unmatched junction nucleotides: 4. Germline lookup yields CDR1 SNHLY and CDR2 FYNNEI. CDR3 sequence: CASSGGTSGTYEQYF. CDR3 bases: TGTGCCAGCAGTGGGGGGACTAGCGGAACCTACGAGCAGTACTTC.

The chain is built from TRBV28 and TRBJ1-4, with D possibly TRBD1 on 6 matching bases. The ends were cut back, 3 bases at V and 8 bases at J, with 16 bases in the middle. Germline CDR1 is MDHEN and CDR2 is SYDVKM. The CDR3 is made up of 15 amino acids. The CDR3 spells CASSFLRGIGEKLFF. The CDR3 bases are TGTGCCAGCAGTTTTCTTAGGGGGATAGGCGAAAAACTGTTTTTT.

This chain connects TRBV10-1 to TRBJ1-5; TRBD1 matches 7 bases. This CDR3 comprises 14 residues. Trimming removed 7 bases from V and 6 bases from J; junction bases left unmatched: 9. The germline V gene encodes CDR1 WNHNN and CDR2 SYGVQD (reference sequence). The CDR3 DNA sequence: TGCGCCAGCACCGGGAGGGGGCGAGGTCAGCCCCAGCATTTT. Translating it yields CASTGRGRGQPQHF.

This clone appeared a few times. The chain carries TRBV5-8 and TRBJ2-3; a possible D gene is TRBD2 (6 bases). Germline CDR1 is SGHTS and CDR2 is YDEGEE. This CDR3 region has 14 residues. V was pared by 4 bases and J by 2 bases, with 11 bases between. Here the CDR3 reads CASSRDFPTDTQYF. The CDR3, as DNA: TGTGCCAGCAGCCGGGACTTCCCCACAGATACGCAGTATTTT. Full variable domain (outside the CDR3, taken from reference TRBV5-8 and TRBJ2-3): EAGVTQSPTHLIKTRGQQATLRCSPISGHTSVYWYQQALGLGLQFLLWYDEGEERNRGNFPPRFSGRQFPNYSSELNVNALELEDSALYLCASSRDFPTDTQYFGPGTRLTVL.

This clone is a singleton in its sample. CDR3 protein: CASSTTGTGNGFF. In nucleotides, the CDR3 is TGTGCCAGTAGTACTACCGGGACAGGTAACGGGTTCTTC. The gene calls are TRBV19 and TRBJ2-1; TRBD1 matches at 8 bases. J was trimmed by 15 bases and V by 4 bases; bases with no gene match: 11. The CDR3 totals 13 residues. Germline CDR1 and CDR2: LNHDA and SQIVND (reference sequence).

V usage is TRBV7-8 and J usage is TRBJ2-1; D might be TRBD1 (5 bases). CDR1 is SGHVS and CDR2 is FQNEAQ in the germline V gene. This CDR3 region has 13 residues. The germline V and J ends were trimmed by 5 bases and 7 bases, with 12 bases remaining between them. This CDR3 reads CASSQGARNEQFF. The CDR3 coding sequence is TGTGCCAGCAGCCAGGGCGCCAGAAATGAGCAGTTCTTC.

The chain employs TRBV2 and TRBJ2-7; possibly TRBD1 for D (6 bases). The CDR3 totals 13 residues. Trimming removed 4 bases from V and 4 bases from J, with 11 bases in between. CDR1 is SNHLY and CDR2 is FYNNEI in the germline V gene. The CDR3 region is CASSAGVWYEQYF. DNA for the CDR3: TGTGCCAGCAGTGCAGGGGTTTGGTACGAGCAGTACTTC.

Only one count was recorded for this clone. The genes are TRBV10-3 and TRBJ1-1, with 11 bases lining up with TRBD1. CDR3 length equals 14 residues. Germline V CDR1 and CDR2: ENHRY, SYGVKD. The J segment lost 3 bases and the V segment lost 6 bases, leaving 3 bases of the junction unmatched. Written as DNA, the CDR3 is TGTGCCATCAGCCGGGACAGGGGGTACACTGAAGCTTTCTTT. This gives the protein CAISRDRGYTEAFF.

The rearrangement links TRBV7-3 to TRBJ2-6; D gene unclear. V dropped 0 bases and J dropped 0 bases, with 9 bases sitting between them. Germline V gene lookup returns CDR1 SGHTA and CDR2 FQGTGA. CDR3 length: 17 amino acids. Written as DNA, the CDR3 is TGTGCCAGCAGCTTAACGGTTGCTAACTCTGGGGCCAACGTCCTGACTTTC. This sequence encodes CASSLTVANSGANVLTF.

This clone has more than one count but fewer than ten. The same CDR3 is also encoded by other DNA sequences in this sample. The rearrangement joins TRBV9 to TRBJ2-3; TRBD2 agrees at 11 bases. The CDR3 spans 16 residues. V was clipped by 3 bases and J by 2 bases; unmatched bases: 5. CDR1 and CDR2 from the germline V gene are SGDLS and YYNGEE. CDR3 in DNA: TGTGCCAGCAGCGGAGGGACTAGCGGACTCACAGATACGCAGTATTTT. Protein sequence: CASSGGTSGLTDTQYF. Filled out from reference TRBV9 and TRBJ2-3, the complete variable domain reads DSGVTQTPKHLITATGQRVTLRCSPRSGDLSVYWYQQSLDQGLQFLIQYYNGEERAKGNILERFSAQQFPDLHSELNLSSLELGDSALYFCASSGGTSGLTDTQYFGPGTRLTVL.

This sequence joins TRBV6-8 and TRBJ1-1; 7 nucleotides align to TRBD1. Germline assignment: CDR1 MNHGY and CDR2 SAAAGT. This CDR3 has 19 residues. The V and J ends lost 5 bases and 0 bases, in that order; junction bases with no gene match: 18. CDR3 nucleotide sequence: TGTGCCAGCAGTGTCCCATCGGCAGGGGGAGGCCCCATGAACACTGAAGCTTTCTTT. This codes for CASSVPSAGGGPMNTEAFF.

The rearrangement joins TRBV4-1 to TRBJ1-4, with a tentative D call TRBD1 (6 bases). Germline V gene data show CDR1 as MGHRA and CDR2 as YSYEKL. CDR3 length equals 16 residues. With 2 bases removed from V and 5 bases from J, the gap between germline ends came to 15 bases. The CDR3 sequence: CASSQPTGPANEKLFF. In nucleotides, the CDR3 is TGCGCCAGCAGCCAACCTACAGGGCCGGCCAATGAAAAACTGTTTTTT.

This clone was seen once. The chain uses TRBV5-6 and TRBJ2-4, with 7 bases aligning to TRBD1. The CDR3 totals 15 residues. The trim removed 3 bases at V and 4 bases at J, leaving 7 bases unmatched. Germline CDR1 and CDR2: SGHDT and YYEEEE. The CDR3 reads CASSWTQGWKNIQYF. In nucleotides, the CDR3 is TGTGCCAGCAGCTGGACACAGGGGTGGAAAAACATTCAGTACTTC. The variable domain in full, with the rest retrieved from reference TRBV5-6 and TRBJ2-4, is DAGVTQSPTHLIKTRGQQVTLRCSPKSGHDTVSWYQQALGQGPQFIFQYYEEEERQRGNFPDRFSGHQFPNYSSELNVNALLLGDSALYLCASSWTQGWKNIQYFGAGTRLSVL.

This clone was found a few times. The chain employs TRBV25-1 and TRBJ1-4; TRBD1 matches at 10 bases. J lost 7 bases, V lost 5 bases, and 7 bases had no gene match. CDR1 MGHDK and CDR2 SYGVNS come from the germline V gene. CDR3 length: 15 residues. CDR3 nucleotides: TGTGCCAGCAGTACCCACCGGGACAGGGGTGAAAAACTGTTTTTT. It encodes CASSTHRDRGEKLFF.

The genes are TRBV11-3 and TRBJ2-5; 8 bases are shared with TRBD2. J was trimmed by 5 bases and V by 5 bases; bases with no gene match: 7. The CDR3 totals 14 residues. CDR1 is SGHNT, CDR2 YENEEA, per germline. The CDR3 DNA reads as TGTGCCAGCAGCGTTCCGGGGGGGCGGGAGACCCAGTACTTC. This gives the protein CASSVPGGRETQYF. The whole variable domain, remainder taken from reference TRBV11-3 and TRBJ2-5, is EAGVVQSPRYKIIEKKQPVAFWCNPISGHNTLYWYLQNLGQGPELLIRYENEEAVDDSQLPKDRFSAERLKGVDSTLKIQPAELGDSAVYLCASSVPGGRETQYFGPGTRLLVL.

V usage is TRBV27 and J usage is TRBJ1-1, with 7 bases that match TRBD1. The CDR3 is made up of 13 amino acids. The germline CDR1 and CDR2 sequences are MNHEY and SMNVEV (reference sequence). Trimming took 5 bases from V and 3 from J; bases not matched to a gene: 3. The CDR3 DNA is TGTGCCAGCAGTCCTACAGGGGACACTGAAGCTTTCTTT. Encoded protein: CASSPTGDTEAFF.

The chain has TRBV6-6 and TRBJ1-2, with D hard to call. Germline CDR1 and CDR2: MNHNY and SVGAGI (reference sequence). Trimming cost V 6 bases and J 1 base, with 12 bases left between them. This CDR3 has 14 amino acids. CDR3 DNA: TGTGCCAGCAGGGATGAGGCCCTTAACTATGGCTACACCTTC. Its translation: CASRDEALNYGYTF.